These T cell receptor beta chains were read from a single sample in a study of regulatory T cells in long-lasting Graves disease. TCRdb reanalysed the multiplex PCR reads using MiXCR and keeps one entry per CDR3 protein. The sample carries 400,000 to 500,000 distinct CDR3 sequences, 16% recorded once. This sample also belongs to another study, concerning T cells in Graves' hyperthyroidism and ophthalmopathy.

This sample comprised peripheral blood mononuclear cells (PBMCs), obtained at new diagnosis, from a patient treated with antithyroid drugs. These receptor sequences come from a woman between 18 and 30 years old with Graves disease. CDR3s leave out the opening cysteine and the closing phenylalanine or tryptophan. A D gene is named only where the DNA matches it firmly.

d_call | j_call | v_call | cdr3_aa
NA | TRBJ1-5 | TRBV24-1 | ATSDLNHQPQH
NA | TRBJ2-3 | TRBV9 | ASSVRGVGTDTQY
NA | TRBJ1-5 | TRBV6-5 | ASSYSSPGPDQPQH
TRBD1 | TRBJ2-7 | TRBV11-1 | ASSGATAGTGGYYEQY
NA | TRBJ2-2 | TRBV7-2 | ASSLRASATGELF
TRBD1 | TRBJ2-1 | TRBV7-9 | ASSIGQGYNEQF
TRBD2 | TRBJ2-2 | TRBV9 | ASSVAGAGLNTGELF
NA | TRBJ2-3 | TRBV5-1 | ASSSEIAAKGTDTQY
TRBD2 | TRBJ2-5 | TRBV6-1 | ASSIRGGRASRETQY
NA | TRBJ2-5 | TRBV7-2 | ASSFSEETQY
NA | TRBJ2-1 | TRBV6-1 | ASSDSVETRDEQF
NA | TRBJ2-7 | TRBV11-2 | ASSSRGALGYEQY
NA | TRBJ2-1 | TRBV11-2 | ASSPGRGLYNEQF
TRBD1 | TRBJ1-4 | TRBV20-1 | SAIPTIGQGVEKLF
TRBD2 | TRBJ2-3 | TRBV6-2/TRBV6-3 | ASSYAGVWDTQY
NA | TRBJ1-1 | TRBV7-2 | ASQKYKRGTNTEAF
TRBD1 | TRBJ1-1 | TRBV18 | ASSSDRVTEAF
NA | TRBJ2-7 | TRBV20-1 | SARDSIGPTPHEQY
TRBD1 | TRBJ2-5 | TRBV7-9 | ASSLAPDRGQDQETQY
NA | TRBJ1-2 | TRBV15 | ATSRDLTVSYGYT
NA | TRBJ2-1 | TRBV20-1 | SAPRPGAGSYNEQF
NA | TRBJ2-5 | TRBV25-1 | ASSEKGQETQY
NA | TRBJ2-2 | TRBV9 | ASQGRGATGELF
NA | TRBJ1-6 | TRBV12-3/TRBV12-4 | ASSLSRGTGLNNSPLH
NA | TRBJ1-1 | TRBV28 | ASSTGTPWNTEAF
TRBD1 | TRBJ1-6 | TRBV19 | ASCTGGSNSPLH
TRBD1 | TRBJ2-5 | TRBV7-9 | ASSRRQGAEETQY
NA | TRBJ2-5 | TRBV2 | ASSEEQETQY
NA | TRBJ2-1 | TRBV28 | AGGGTSYNEQF
TRBD1 | TRBJ1-5 | TRBV28 | ASSWFPPQGDQPQH
TRBD2 | TRBJ2-1 | TRBV20-1 | SARTLAGGSYNEQF
TRBD2 | TRBJ2-1 | TRBV19 | ASKTSGRSRSYNEQF
NA | TRBJ1-2 | TRBV2 | ASQTGDDYGYT
TRBD1 | TRBJ2-2 | TRBV9 | ASSEVTSGTGYDPNTGELF
NA | TRBJ2-5 | TRBV7-2 | ASSGGGREETQY
TRBD2 | TRBJ2-3 | TRBV30 | ACTSGYTDTQY
NA | TRBJ2-7 | TRBV7-2 | ASSRIRSGLPYEQY
NA | TRBJ1-2 | TRBV5-1 | ASSLRDDGYT
NA | TRBJ1-1 | TRBV7-8 | ASSLSGQANTEAF
TRBD2 | TRBJ2-3 | TRBV7-6 | ASSPIAGSWTDTQY
NA | TRBJ2-3 | TRBV11-2 | ASSPTTSTDTQY
TRBD2 | TRBJ2-2 | TRBV6-4 | ATQLAVNTGELF
NA | NA | TRBV18 | ASSRAENQY
TRBD2 | TRBJ2-4 | TRBV7-9 | ASSSTSGREDRNIQY
TRBD2 | TRBJ2-3 | TRBV29-1 | SVVIGGRRQDTQY
NA | TRBJ2-1 | TRBV14 | ASSPPGRDNEQF
NA | TRBJ1-2 | TRBV10-3 | ATSASGSAYGYT
NA | TRBJ1-1 | TRBV5-1 | ASSLYGERRTEAF
NA | TRBJ1-1 | TRBV4-2 | ASSLPGGVSTEAF
NA | TRBJ1-4 | TRBV28 | ASSYNPLHPTNEKLF
TRBD1 | TRBJ2-5 | TRBV27 | ASSSRTGPQETQY
NA | TRBJ2-1 | TRBV12-3/TRBV12-4 | ASSTPPTGVYNEQF
NA | TRBJ1-4 | TRBV2 | ASMPAGRNEKLF
NA | TRBJ2-5 | TRBV19 | ASSPLQAGETQY
NA | TRBJ2-3 | TRBV28 | ASTTGTDTQY
TRBD2 | TRBJ2-3 | TRBV4-1 | ASSQAGLAADTQY
NA | TRBJ2-1 | TRBV15 | ATSRGGSYNEQF
TRBD2 | TRBJ2-1 | TRBV12-3/TRBV12-4 | ASSLWTSGSDEQF
NA | TRBJ2-7 | TRBV14 | ASSQGQNSYEQY